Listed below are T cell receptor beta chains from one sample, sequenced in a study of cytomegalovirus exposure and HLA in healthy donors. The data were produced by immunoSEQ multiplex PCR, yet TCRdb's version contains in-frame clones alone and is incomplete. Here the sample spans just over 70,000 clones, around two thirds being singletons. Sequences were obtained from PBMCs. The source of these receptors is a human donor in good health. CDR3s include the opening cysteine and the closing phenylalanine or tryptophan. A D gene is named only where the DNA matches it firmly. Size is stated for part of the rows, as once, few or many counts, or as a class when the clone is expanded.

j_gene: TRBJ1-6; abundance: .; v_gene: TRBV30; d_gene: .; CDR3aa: CAWSGLPNSPLHF; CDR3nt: TGTGCCTGGAGCGGACTTCCCAATTCACCCCTCCACTTT
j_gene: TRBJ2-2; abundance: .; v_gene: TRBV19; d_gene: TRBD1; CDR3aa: CASSMGQRNTGELFF; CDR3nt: TGTGCCAGTAGTATGGGACAGCGGAACACCGGGGAGCTGTTTTTT
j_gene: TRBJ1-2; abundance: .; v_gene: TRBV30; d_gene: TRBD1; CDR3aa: CAWDVGTGGTGIYGYTF; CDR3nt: TGTGCCTGGGACGTAGGGACAGGGGGCACCGGTATCTATGGCTACACCTTC
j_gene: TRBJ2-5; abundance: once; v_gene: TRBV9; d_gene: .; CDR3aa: CASSVGGDSQETQYF; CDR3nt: TGTGCCAGCAGCGTAGGGGGGGACAGCCAAGAGACCCAGTACTTC
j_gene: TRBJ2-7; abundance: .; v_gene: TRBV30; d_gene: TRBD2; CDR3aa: CAWRTQAGSHEQYF; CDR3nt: TGTGCCTGGAGGACCCAAGCGGGAAGCCACGAGCAGTACTTC
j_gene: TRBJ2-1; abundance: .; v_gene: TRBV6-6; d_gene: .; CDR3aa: CASSSPSETSSHEQFF; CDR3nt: TGTGCCAGCAGTTCCCCCAGCGAGACTAGTAGCCATGAGCAGTTCTTC
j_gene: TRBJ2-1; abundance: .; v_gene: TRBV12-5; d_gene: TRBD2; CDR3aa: CASGLTTGTRDNEQFF; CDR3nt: TGTGCTAGTGGTCTCACTACCGGGACTAGGGACAATGAGCAGTTCTTC
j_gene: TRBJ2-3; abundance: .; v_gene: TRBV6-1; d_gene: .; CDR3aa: CASATIATDTQYF; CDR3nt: TGTGCCAGCGCCACAATAGCCACAGATACGCAGTATTTT
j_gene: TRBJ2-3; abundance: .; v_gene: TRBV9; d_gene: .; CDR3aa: CASSDGSLASTDTQYF; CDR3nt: TGTGCCAGCAGCGATGGGAGTCTAGCTAGCACAGATACGCAGTATTTT
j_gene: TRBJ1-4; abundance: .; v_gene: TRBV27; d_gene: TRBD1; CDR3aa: CASRPYRGTNEKLFF; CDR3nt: TGTGCCAGCAGACCCTACAGGGGAACTAATGAAAAACTGTTTTTT
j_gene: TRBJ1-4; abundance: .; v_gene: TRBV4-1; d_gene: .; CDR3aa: CASSPLGAATNEKLFF; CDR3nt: TGCGCCAGCAGCCCCTTAGGGGCGGCAACTAATGAAAAACTGTTTTTT
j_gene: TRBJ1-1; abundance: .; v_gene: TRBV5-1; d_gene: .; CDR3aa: CASSLVGATEAFF; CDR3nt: TGCGCCAGCAGCCTAGTAGGGGCGACTGAAGCTTTCTTT
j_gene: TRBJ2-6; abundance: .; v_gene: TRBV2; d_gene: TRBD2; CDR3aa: CASSGSRGGVAGANVLTF; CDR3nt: TGTGCCAGCAGTGGTTCCCGGGGGGGAGTCGCAGGGGCCAACGTCCTGACTTTC
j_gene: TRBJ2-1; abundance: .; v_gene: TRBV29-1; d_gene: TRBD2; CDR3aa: CSALLAGEVEQFF; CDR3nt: TGCAGCGCTTTACTAGCGGGAGAAGTTGAGCAGTTCTTC
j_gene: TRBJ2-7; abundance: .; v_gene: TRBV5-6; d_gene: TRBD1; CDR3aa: CASSLEQGANEQYF; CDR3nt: TGTGCCAGCAGCTTGGAACAGGGGGCAAACGAGCAGTACTTC
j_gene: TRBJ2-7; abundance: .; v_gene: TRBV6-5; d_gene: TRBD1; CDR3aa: CASSPEGTGTYEQYF; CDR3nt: TGTGCCAGCAGTCCAGAAGGGACAGGGACCTACGAGCAGTACTTC
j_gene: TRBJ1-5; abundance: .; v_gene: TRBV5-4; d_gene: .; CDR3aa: CASSPGGNQPQHF; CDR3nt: TGTGCCAGCAGCCCAGGGGGCAATCAGCCCCAGCATTTT
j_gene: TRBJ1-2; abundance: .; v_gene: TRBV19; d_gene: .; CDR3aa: CASSIETGYGYTF; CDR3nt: TGTGCCAGTAGTATAGAGACAGGATACGGCTACACCTTC
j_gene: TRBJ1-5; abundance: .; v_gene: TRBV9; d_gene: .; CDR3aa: CASSVSGEGQPQHF; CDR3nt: TGTGCCAGCAGCGTTTCAGGGGAGGGTCAGCCCCAGCATTTT
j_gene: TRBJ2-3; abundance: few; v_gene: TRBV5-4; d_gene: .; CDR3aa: CASSLRGKDTQYF; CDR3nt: TGTGCCAGCAGCTTGAGGGGAAAAGATACGCAGTATTTT
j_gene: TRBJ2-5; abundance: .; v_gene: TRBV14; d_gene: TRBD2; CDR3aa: CASSLARESVETQYF; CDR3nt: TGTGCCAGCAGCCTGGCGCGGGAGAGTGTGGAGACCCAGTACTTC
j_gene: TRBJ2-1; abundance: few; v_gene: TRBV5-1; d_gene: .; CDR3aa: CASSVTVSSYNEQFF; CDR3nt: TGCGCCAGCAGCGTGACAGTTAGCTCCTACAATGAGCAGTTCTTC
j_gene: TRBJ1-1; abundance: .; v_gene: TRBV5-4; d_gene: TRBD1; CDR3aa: CASSSQGQLNTEAFF; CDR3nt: TGTGCCAGCAGCAGCCAGGGACAGTTGAACACTGAAGCTTTCTTT
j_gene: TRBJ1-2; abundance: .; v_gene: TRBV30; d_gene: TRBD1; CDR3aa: CAWSDRDRAIYGYTF; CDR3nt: TGTGCCTGGAGTGACAGGGACAGGGCTATCTATGGCTACACCTTC
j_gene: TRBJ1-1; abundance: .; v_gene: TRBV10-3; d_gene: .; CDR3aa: CALRGDGRNTEAFF; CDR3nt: TGTGCCTTAAGGGGCGATGGTAGGAACACTGAAGCTTTCTTT
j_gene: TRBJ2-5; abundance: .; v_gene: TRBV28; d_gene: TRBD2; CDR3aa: CASKRGEGFQETQYF; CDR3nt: TGTGCCAGCAAACGTGGGGAGGGGTTCCAAGAGACCCAGTACTTC